The 7 T cell receptor beta chains below all came from one sample that was sequenced in a study of blood T cells in healthy people across ages. A second 7 to 11 cycle PCR used barcoded and J-beta primers. Each CDR3 protein gets one entry after TCRdb re-called the 5' RACE reads with MiXCR. The repertoire holds 800,000 to 900,000 distinct CDR3 sequences, with less than 80% as singletons. Sequencing was done on a sample of blood. The source is a man aged 25-45 years in good health.

V is TRBV20-1 and J is TRBJ1-5; D is unresolved. CDR1 is DFQATT and CDR2 is SNEGSKA in the germline V gene (reference sequence). There are 12 residues in the CDR3. The CDR3 reads CSSGDSNQPQHF. In DNA form, the CDR3 reads TGCTCGTCAGGTGATAGCAATCAGCCCCAGCATTTT.

This sequence joins TRBV9 and TRBJ2-2; D unclear. V was pared by 4 bases and J by 0 bases, with 13 bases between. The CDR3 is made up of 16 amino acids. In germline, CDR1 is SGDLS, CDR2 YYNGEE. CDR3 DNA: TGTGCCAGCAGCCTGGGGTCAGGACCGAACACCGGGGAGCTGTTTTTT. It translates to CASSLGSGPNTGELFF.

The CDR3 DNA sequence: TGTGCCAGCAGCTCCCTCGACGGGTTCTATGAGCAGTTCTTC. This sequence encodes CASSSLDGFYEQFF. The chain has TRBV9 and TRBJ2-1, with no clear D. The CDR3 has 14 residues. V lost 4 bases and J 8 bases, leaving 16 bases between the germline ends. Germline CDR1 reads SGDLS; CDR2 reads YYNGEE.

This clonotype was seen a few times. This sequence joins TRBV12-3 or TRBV12-4 and TRBJ1-6; D remains unclear. V lost 6 bases to trimming and J lost 7 bases, with 10 bases between them. The CDR3 has 13 residues. The CDR3 sequence: CASRRARNSPLHF. DNA for the CDR3: TGTGCCAGCAGAAGGGCTCGGAATTCACCCCTCCACTTT.

There are a few counts of this clonotype. CDR3 region: CASLSGDRKDNEQFF. The CDR3 DNA reads as TGTGCCAGTCTGAGCGGGGACAGGAAAGACAATGAGCAGTTCTTC. The rearrangement uses TRBV6-2 or TRBV6-3 and TRBJ2-1; D is possibly TRBD1 (8 bases). This CDR3 has 15 amino acids. Germline V gene data show CDR1 as MNHEY and CDR2 as SVGEGT. V lost 9 bases, J lost 5 bases, and 20 bases lay in between.

V gene TRBV4-2 combines with J gene TRBJ1-4, with D uncertain. V lost 1 base and J 2 bases, leaving 8 bases between the germline ends. This CDR3 spans 15 amino acids. The germline CDR1 and CDR2 sequences are LGHNA and YNFKEQ. The CDR3 protein is CASSQVEVTNEKLFF. The CDR3 nucleotides are TGTGCCAGCAGCCAAGTAGAAGTTACTAATGAAAAACTGTTTTTT.

The J gene is TRBJ2-7, the V gene TRBV7-2; 7 nucleotides agree with TRBD2. From germline, CDR1 is SGHTA and CDR2 FQGNSA. Trimming at V came to 2 bases and at J to 3 bases, leaving 13 bases not matched to a gene. The CDR3 contains 17 residues. The CDR3 sequence: CASSLFLVAGGNYEQYF. The CDR3 DNA sequence: TGTGCCAGCAGCTTATTTCTGGTAGCGGGCGGGAACTACGAGCAGTACTTC.